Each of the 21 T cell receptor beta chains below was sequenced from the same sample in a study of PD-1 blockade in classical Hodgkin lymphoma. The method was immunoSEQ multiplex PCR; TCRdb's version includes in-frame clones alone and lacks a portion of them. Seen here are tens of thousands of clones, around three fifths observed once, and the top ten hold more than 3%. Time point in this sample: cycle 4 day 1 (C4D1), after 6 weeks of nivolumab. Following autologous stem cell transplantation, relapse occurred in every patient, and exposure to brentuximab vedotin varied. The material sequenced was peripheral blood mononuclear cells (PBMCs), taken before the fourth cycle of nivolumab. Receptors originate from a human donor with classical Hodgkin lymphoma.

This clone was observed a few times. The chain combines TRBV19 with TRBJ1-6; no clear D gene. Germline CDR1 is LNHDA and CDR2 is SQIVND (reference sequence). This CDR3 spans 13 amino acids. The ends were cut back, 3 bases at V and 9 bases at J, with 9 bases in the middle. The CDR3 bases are TGTGCCAGTAGTATGGAGGCCAGTTCACCCCTCCACTTT. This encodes CASSMEASSPLHF.

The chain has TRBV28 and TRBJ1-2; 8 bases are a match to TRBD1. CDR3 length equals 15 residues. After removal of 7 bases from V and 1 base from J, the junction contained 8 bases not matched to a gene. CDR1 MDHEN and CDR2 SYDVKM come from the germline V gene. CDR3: CASTDQGAGNYGYTF. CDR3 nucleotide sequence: TGTGCCAGCACTGACCAGGGGGCTGGTAACTATGGCTACACCTTC.

CDR3 residues: CASSLEGQAVEAFF. Here the CDR3 DNA reads TGTGCCAGCAGCTTAGAAGGACAGGCGGTTGAAGCTTTCTTT. The chain joins TRBV7-9 to TRBJ1-1, with 7 bases matching TRBD1. Germline values: CDR1 SEHNR, CDR2 FQNEAQ (reference sequence). V shed 1 base and J 7 bases; nucleotides not matched to a gene: 6. The CDR3 loop spans 14 amino acids.

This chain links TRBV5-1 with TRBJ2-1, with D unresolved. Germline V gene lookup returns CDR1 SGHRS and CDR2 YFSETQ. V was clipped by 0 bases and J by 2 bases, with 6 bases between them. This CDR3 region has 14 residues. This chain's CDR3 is CASSLDPTYNEQFF. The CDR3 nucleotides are TGCGCCAGCAGCTTGGACCCTACCTACAATGAGCAGTTCTTC.

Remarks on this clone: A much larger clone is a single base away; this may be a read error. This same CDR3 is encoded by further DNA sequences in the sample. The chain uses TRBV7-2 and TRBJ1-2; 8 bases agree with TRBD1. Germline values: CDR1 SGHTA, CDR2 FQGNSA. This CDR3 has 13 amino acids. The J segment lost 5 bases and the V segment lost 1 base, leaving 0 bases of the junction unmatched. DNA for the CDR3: TGTGCCAGCAGCTTAGGGACAGGGTATGGCTACACCTTC. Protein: CASSLGTGYGYTF.

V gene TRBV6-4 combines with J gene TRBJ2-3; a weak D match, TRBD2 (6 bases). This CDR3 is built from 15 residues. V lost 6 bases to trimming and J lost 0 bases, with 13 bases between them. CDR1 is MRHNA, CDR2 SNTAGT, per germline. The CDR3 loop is CASRRDGHSTDTQYF. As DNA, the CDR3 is TGTGCCAGCAGGCGGGACGGACATAGCACAGATACGCAGTATTTT.

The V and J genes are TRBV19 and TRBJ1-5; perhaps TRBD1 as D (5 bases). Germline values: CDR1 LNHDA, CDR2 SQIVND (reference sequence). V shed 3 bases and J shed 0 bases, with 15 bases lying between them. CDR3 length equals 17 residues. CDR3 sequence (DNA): TGTGCCAGTAGTATGGGGGATCTGGGGTATAGCAATCAGCCCCAGCATTTT. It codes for CASSMGDLGYSNQPQHF.

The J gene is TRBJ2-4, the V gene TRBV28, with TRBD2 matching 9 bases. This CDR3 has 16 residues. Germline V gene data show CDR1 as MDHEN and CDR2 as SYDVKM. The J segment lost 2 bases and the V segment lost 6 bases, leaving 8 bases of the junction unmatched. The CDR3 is CASRLIAGASKNIQYF. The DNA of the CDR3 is TGTGCCAGCAGACTAATAGCGGGAGCCTCCAAAAACATTCAGTACTTC.

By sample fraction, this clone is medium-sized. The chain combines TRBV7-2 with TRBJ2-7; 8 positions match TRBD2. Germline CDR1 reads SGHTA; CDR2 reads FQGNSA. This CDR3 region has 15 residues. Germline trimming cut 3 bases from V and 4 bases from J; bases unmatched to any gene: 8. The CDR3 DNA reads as TGTGCCAGCAGCTTTCAGCCTAGCGGGCCGTACGAGCAGTACTTC. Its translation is CASSFQPSGPYEQYF.

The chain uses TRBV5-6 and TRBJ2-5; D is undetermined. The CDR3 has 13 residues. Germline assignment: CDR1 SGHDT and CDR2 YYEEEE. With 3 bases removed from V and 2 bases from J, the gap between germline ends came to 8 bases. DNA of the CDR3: TGTGCCAGCAGCTACCCCTCGCAAGAGACCCAGTACTTC. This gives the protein CASSYPSQETQYF. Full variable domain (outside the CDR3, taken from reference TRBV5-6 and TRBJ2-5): DAGVTQSPTHLIKTRGQQVTLRCSPKSGHDTVSWYQQALGQGPQFIFQYYEEEERQRGNFPDRFSGHQFPNYSSELNVNALLLGDSALYLCASSYPSQETQYFGPGTRLLVL.

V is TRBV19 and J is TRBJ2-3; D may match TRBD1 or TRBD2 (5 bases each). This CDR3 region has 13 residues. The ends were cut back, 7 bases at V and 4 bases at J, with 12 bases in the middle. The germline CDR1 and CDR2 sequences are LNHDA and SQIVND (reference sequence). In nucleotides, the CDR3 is TGTGCCAGTACCCCGCAGGGAGCAGATACGCAGTATTTT. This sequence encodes CASTPQGADTQYF.

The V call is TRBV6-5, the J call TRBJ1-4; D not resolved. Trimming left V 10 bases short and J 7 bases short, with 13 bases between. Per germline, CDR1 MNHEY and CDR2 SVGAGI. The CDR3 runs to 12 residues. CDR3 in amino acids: CATRAWGEKLFF. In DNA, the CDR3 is TGTGCCACGCGGGCCTGGGGTGAAAAACTGTTTTTT.

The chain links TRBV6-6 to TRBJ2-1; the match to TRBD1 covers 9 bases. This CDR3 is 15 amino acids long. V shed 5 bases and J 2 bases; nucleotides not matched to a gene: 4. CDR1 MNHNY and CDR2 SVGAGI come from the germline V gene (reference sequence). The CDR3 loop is CASSPGTGTYNEQFF. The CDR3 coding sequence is TGTGCCAGCAGTCCCGGGACAGGGACCTACAATGAGCAGTTCTTC.

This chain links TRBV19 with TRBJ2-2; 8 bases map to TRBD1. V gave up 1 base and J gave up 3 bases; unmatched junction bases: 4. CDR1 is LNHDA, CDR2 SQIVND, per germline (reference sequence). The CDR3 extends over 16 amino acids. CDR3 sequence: CASSIVRGRDTGELFF. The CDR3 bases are TGTGCCAGTAGTATAGTCAGGGGGCGGGACACCGGGGAGCTGTTTTTT.

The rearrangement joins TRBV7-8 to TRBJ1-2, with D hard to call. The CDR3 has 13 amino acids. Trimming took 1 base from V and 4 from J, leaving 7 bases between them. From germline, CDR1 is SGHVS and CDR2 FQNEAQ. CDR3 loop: CASSLDGLYGYTF. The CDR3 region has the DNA TGTGCCAGCAGCTTAGACGGGCTCTATGGCTACACCTTC.

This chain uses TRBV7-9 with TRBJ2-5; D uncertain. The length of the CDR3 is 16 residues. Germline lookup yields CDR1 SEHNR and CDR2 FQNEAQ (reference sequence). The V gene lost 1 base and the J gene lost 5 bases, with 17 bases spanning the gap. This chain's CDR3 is CASSLEGGPAGETQYF. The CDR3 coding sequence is TGTGCCAGCAGCTTAGAGGGTGGGCCAGCCGGGGAGACCCAGTACTTC.

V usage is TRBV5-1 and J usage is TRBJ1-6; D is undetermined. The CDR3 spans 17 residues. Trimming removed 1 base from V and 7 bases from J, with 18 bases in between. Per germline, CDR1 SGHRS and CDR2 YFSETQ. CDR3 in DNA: TGCGCCAGCAGCTTGAGAAGTGGGTCAGCCGACAATTCACCCCTCCACTTT. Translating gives CASSLRSGSADNSPLHF.

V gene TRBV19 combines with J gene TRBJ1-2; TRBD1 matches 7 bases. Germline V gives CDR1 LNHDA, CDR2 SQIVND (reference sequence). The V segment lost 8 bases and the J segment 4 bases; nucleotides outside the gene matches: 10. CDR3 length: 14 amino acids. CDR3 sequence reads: CASAGRQGGYGYTF. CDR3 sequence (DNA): TGTGCCAGTGCCGGGAGACAGGGAGGCTATGGCTACACCTTC.

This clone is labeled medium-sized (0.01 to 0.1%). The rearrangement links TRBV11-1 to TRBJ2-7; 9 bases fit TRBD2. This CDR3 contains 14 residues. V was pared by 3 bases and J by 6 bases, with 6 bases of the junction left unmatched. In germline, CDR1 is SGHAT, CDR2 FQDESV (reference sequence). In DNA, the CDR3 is TGTGCCAGCAGCTTCGGGACTAGCTTAGCCGAGCAGTACTTC. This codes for CASSFGTSLAEQYF.

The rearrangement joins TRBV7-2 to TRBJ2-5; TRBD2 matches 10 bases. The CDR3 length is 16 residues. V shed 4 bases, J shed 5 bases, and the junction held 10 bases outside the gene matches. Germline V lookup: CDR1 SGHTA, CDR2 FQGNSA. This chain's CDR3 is CASSSRGSGRMETQYF. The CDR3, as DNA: TGTGCCAGCAGCTCTCGGGGTAGCGGGAGGATGGAGACCCAGTACTTC.

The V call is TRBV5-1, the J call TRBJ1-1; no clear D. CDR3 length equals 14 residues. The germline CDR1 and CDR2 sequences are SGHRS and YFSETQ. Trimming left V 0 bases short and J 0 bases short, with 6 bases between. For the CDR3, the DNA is TGCGCCAGCAGCTTGGCAGTCATGAACACTGAAGCTTTCTTT. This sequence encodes CASSLAVMNTEAFF.